This T cell receptor beta chain was identified during a study of PD-1 blockade in classical Hodgkin lymphoma. This CDR3 contains 15 residues. CDR1 is MDHEN and CDR2 is SYDVKM in the germline V gene. Trimming stripped 5 bases from V and 6 bases from J, with 17 bases between. Each of the patients experienced relapse following autologous stem cell transplantation, and their brentuximab vedotin exposure differed. Study-level results: Repertoires differed for reasons still undefined, possibly disease activity or prior therapy.

Produced via immunoSEQ multiplex PCR; TCRdb's table is partial and in-frame only. This table has roughly 92,000 clones, more than 90% appearing once. This clone was observed a handful of times. Its antigen is not identified. The V call is TRBV28, the J call TRBJ1-5, with D perhaps matching TRBD1 (5 bases). This sequence originates from a human donor with classical Hodgkin lymphoma. This specimen was peripheral blood mononuclear cells (PBMCs), taken at baseline. The CDR3: CASSPLGGSGQPQHF. The CDR3, as DNA: TGTGCCAGCAGTCCCCTGGGGGGGTCAGGTCAGCCCCAGCATTTT.